Following are 2 T cell receptor beta chains from one sample sequenced in a study of blood T cell repertoires in COVID-19. Repertoires were generated with immunoSEQ multiplex PCR, while TCRdb's copy carries only in-frame clones and drops some. The data hold approximately 160,000 clones, with 83% observed a single time. The sequenced sample was PBMCs or T cells enriched from blood (not recorded which). Receptors originate from a woman aged 45-65 years who had recovered from COVID-19.

The chain recombines TRBV9 with TRBJ2-2, with 7 positions matching TRBD1. The length of the CDR3 is 16 residues. With 3 bases clipped from V and 2 bases from J, the junction kept 7 bases outside the gene matches. Germline loops: CDR1 SGDLS, CDR2 YYNGEE. In nucleotides, the CDR3 is TGTGCCAGCAGCGGCACCGGGACAGAAAACACCGGGGAGCTGTTTTTT. Translated: CASSGTGTENTGELFF. The entire variable domain, with the rest obtained from reference TRBV9 and TRBJ2-2, is as follows: DSGVTQTPKHLITATGQRVTLRCSPRSGDLSVYWYQQSLDQGLQFLIQYYNGEERAKGNILERFSAQQFPDLHSELNLSSLELGDSALYFCASSGTGTENTGELFFGEGSRLTVL.

This clone was recorded once. The gene calls are TRBV30 and TRBJ2-6; weak D call: TRBD1 (5 bases). Trimming removed 7 bases from V and 1 base from J, with 11 bases in between. The length of the CDR3 is 14 residues. Germline V gene lookup returns CDR1 GTSNPN and CDR2 SVGIG (reference sequence). The CDR3, as DNA: TGTGCCTACGGGTCAGGGTCTGGGGCCAACGTCCTGACTTTC. As protein: CAYGSGSGANVLTF.